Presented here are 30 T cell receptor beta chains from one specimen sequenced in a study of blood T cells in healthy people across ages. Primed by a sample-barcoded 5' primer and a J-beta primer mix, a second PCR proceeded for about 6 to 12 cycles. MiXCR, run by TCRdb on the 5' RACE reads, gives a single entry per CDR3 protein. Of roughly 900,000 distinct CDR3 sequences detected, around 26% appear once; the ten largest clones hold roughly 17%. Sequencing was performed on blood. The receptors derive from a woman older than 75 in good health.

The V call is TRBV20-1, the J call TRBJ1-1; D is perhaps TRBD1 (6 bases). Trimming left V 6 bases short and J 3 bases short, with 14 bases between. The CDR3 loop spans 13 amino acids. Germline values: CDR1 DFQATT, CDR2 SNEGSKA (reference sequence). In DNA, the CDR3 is TGCAGTGCAACCCCGGACAGATACACTGAAGCTTTCTTT. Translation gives CSATPDRYTEAFF.

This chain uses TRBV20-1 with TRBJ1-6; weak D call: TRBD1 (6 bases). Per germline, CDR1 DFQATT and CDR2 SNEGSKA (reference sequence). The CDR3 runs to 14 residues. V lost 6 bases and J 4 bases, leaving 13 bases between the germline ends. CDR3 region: CSAYQGPYNSPLHF. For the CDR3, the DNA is TGCAGTGCGTATCAGGGGCCATATAATTCACCCCTCCACTTT.

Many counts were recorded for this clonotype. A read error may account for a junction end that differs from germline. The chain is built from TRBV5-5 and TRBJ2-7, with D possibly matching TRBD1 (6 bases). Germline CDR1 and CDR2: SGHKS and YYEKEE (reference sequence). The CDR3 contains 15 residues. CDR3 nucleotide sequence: TGTGCCAGCAGGTTGGTTGGACAGAGCTCCTACGAGCAGTACTTC. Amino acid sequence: CASRLVGQSSYEQYF.

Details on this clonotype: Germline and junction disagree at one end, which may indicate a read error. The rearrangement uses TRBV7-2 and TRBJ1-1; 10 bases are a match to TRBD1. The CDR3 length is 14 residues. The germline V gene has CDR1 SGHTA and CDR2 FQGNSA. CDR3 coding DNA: TGTGCCGGCAGCTTAGAACCGACAGGGGGCGGTGCTTTCTTT. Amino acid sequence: CAGSLEPTGGGAFF.

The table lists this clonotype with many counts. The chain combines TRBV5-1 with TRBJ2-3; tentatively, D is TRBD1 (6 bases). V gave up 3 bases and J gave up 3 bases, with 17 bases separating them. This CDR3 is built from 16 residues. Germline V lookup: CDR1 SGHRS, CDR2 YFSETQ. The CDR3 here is CASSSIQGGDTDTQYF. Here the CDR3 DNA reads TGCGCCAGCAGCTCAATACAGGGTGGGGATACAGATACGCAGTATTTT.

DNA for the CDR3: TGCGCCAGCAGCCAATCGACTAGCGGGGGGCCGGGCACAGATACGCAGTATTTT. Its protein product is CASSQSTSGGPGTDTQYF. The V call is TRBV4-1, the J call TRBJ2-3, with 13 bases matching TRBD2. The CDR3 has 18 residues. The V segment lost 2 bases and the J segment 1 base; nucleotides outside the gene matches: 6. In germline, CDR1 is MGHRA, CDR2 YSYEKL.

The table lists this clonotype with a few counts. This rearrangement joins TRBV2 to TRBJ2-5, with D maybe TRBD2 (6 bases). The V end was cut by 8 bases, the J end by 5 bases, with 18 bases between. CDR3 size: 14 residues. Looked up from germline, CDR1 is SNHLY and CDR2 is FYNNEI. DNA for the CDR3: TGTGCCAGCGGAGGGACGCTGCGGGGTGAGACCCAGTACTTC. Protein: CASGGTLRGETQYF.

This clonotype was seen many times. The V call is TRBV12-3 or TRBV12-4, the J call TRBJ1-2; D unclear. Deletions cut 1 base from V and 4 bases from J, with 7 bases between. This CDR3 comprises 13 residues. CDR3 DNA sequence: TGTGCCAGCAGTTTAGTTAAGGGCTATGGCTACACCTTC. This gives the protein CASSLVKGYGYTF.

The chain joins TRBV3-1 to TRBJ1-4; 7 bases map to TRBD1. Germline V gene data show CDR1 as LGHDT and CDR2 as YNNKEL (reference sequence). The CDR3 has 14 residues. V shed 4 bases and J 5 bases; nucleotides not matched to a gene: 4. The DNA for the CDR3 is TGTGCCAGCAGCCCCCGGGACAGAAATGAAAAACTGTTTTTT. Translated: CASSPRDRNEKLFF.

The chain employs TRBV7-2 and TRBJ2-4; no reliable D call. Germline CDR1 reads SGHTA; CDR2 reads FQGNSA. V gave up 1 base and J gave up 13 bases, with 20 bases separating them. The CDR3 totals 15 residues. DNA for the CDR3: TGTGCCAGCAGCTTAGTATCGGATAGCAATCAGCCCCAGTACTTC. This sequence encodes CASSLVSDSNQPQYF.

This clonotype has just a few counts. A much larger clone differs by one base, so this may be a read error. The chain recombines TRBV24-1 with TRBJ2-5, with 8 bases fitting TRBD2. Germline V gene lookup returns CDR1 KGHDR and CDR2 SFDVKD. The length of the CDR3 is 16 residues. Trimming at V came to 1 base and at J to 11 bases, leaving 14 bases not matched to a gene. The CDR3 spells CATSDFKGLEDNEQYF. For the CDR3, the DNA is TGTGCCACCAGTGATTTCAAGGGACTAGAAGACAATGAGCAGTACTTC.

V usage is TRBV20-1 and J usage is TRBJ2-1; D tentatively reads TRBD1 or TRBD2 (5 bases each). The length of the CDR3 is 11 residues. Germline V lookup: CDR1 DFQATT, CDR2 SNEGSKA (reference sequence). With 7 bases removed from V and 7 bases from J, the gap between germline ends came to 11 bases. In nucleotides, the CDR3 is TGCAGTGTCCCCGGGGCTAATGAGCAGTTCTTC. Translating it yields CSVPGANEQFF.

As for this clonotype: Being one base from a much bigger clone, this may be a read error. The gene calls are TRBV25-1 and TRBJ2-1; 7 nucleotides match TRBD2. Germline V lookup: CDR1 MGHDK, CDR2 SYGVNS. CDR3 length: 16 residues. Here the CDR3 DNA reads TGTGCCAGAAGTGACCCCTGGGGGGGAGCCTACAATGAGCAGTTCTTC. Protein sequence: CARSDPWGGAYNEQFF.

The CDR3 bases are TGCAGTGCTAGAAAGAATCGGGGGCAAGGTGCTGAAGCTTTCTTT. This sequence encodes CSARKNRGQGAEAFF. J is TRBJ1-1 and V is TRBV20-1; a weak D match, TRBD1 (6 bases). The CDR3 consists of 15 residues. V was clipped by 2 bases and J by 6 bases, with 19 bases between them. The germline V gene encodes CDR1 DFQATT and CDR2 SNEGSKA (reference sequence).

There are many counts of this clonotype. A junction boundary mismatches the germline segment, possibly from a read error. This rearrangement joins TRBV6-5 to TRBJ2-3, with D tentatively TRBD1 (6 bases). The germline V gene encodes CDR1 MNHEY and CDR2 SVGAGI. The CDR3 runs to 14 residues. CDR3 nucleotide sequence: TGTGCCAGCCGTTACAGGGCAAGCACAGATACGCAGTATTTT. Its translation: CASRYRASTDTQYF.

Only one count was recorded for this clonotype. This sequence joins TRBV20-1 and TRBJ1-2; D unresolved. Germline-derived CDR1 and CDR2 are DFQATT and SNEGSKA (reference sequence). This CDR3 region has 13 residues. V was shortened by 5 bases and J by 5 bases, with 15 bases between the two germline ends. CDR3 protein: CSAARGVGYGYTF. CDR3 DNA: TGCAGTGCTGCCCGGGGAGTTGGTTATGGCTACACCTTC.

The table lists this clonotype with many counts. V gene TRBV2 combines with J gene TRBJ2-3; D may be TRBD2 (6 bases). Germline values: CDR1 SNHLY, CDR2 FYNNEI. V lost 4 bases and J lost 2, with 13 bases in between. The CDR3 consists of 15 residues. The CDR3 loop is CASSAGAGSTDTQYF. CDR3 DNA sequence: TGTGCCAGCAGTGCAGGCGCGGGGTCCACAGATACGCAGTATTTT.

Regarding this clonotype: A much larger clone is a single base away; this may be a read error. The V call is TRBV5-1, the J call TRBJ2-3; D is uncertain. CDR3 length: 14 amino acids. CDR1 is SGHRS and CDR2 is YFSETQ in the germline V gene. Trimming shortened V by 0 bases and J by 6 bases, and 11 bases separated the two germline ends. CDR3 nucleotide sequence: TGCGCCAGCAGCTTGGCCCTTGATAGGGATACGCAGTATTTT. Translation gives CASSLALDRDTQYF.

The CDR3 region is CASSILVGTEETQYF. The CDR3 nucleotides are TGTGCCAGTAGTATACTTGTTGGGACAGAAGAGACCCAGTACTTC. V is TRBV19 and J is TRBJ2-5; 7 bases are a match to TRBD1. The CDR3 contains 15 residues. CDR1 and CDR2 (germline): LNHDA, SQIVND (reference sequence). Trimming removed 2 bases from V and 3 bases from J; junction bases left unmatched: 6.

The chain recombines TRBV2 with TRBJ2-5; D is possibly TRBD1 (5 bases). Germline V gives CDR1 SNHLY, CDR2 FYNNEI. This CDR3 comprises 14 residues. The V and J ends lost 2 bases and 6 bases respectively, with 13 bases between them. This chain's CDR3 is CASSEPPQGQTQYF. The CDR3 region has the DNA TGTGCCAGCAGTGAACCTCCGCAGGGCCAGACCCAGTACTTC. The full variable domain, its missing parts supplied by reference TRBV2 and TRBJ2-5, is EPEVTQTPSHQVTQMGQEVILRCVPISNHLYFYWYRQILGQKVEFLVSFYNNEISEKSEIFDDQFSVERPDGSNFTLKIRSTKLEDSAMYFCASSEPPQGQTQYFGPGTRLLVL.

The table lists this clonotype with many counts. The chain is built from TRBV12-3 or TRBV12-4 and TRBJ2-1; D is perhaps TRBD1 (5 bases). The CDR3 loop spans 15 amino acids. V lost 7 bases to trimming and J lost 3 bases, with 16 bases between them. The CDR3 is CASTPGRVVYNEQFF. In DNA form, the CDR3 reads TGTGCCAGCACTCCGGGCAGGGTGGTCTACAATGAGCAGTTCTTC.

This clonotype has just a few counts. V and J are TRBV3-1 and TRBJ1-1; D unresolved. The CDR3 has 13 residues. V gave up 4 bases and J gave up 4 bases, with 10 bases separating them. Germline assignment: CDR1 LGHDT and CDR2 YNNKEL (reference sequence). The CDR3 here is CASSPTDTTEAFF. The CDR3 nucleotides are TGTGCCAGCAGCCCAACAGATACCACTGAAGCTTTCTTT.

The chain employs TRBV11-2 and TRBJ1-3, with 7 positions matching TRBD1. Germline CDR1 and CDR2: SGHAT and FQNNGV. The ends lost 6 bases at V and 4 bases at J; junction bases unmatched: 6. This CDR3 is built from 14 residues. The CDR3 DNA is TGTGCCAGCAGAAGGGGGCCATCGGGAAACACCATATATTTT. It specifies CASRRGPSGNTIYF.

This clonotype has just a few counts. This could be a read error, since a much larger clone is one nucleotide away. The CDR3 region is CASSLAGEYGYTF. The CDR3 coding sequence is TGTGCCAGCAGCTTGGCAGGGGAGTATGGCTACACCTTC. The chain uses TRBV5-4 and TRBJ1-2; a weak D match, TRBD1 (6 bases). Germline CDR1 SGHNT, CDR2 YYREEE (reference sequence). Trimming cost V 0 bases and J 5 bases, with 8 bases left between them. CDR3 length: 13 amino acids.

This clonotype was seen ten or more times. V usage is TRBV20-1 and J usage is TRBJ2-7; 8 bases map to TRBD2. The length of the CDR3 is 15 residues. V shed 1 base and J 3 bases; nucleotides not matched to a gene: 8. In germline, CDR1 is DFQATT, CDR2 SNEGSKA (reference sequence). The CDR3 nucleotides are TGCAGTGCTAGAGCAAGCGGGGGAAAAGTCTACGAGCAGTACTTC. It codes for CSARASGGKVYEQYF.

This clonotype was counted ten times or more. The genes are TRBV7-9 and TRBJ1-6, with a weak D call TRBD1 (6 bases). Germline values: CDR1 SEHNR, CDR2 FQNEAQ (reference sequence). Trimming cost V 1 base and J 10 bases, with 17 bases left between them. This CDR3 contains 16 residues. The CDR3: CASSLGGTSRRSPLHF. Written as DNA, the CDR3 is TGTGCCAGCAGCTTAGGAGGGACAAGTAGGAGATCACCCCTCCACTTT.

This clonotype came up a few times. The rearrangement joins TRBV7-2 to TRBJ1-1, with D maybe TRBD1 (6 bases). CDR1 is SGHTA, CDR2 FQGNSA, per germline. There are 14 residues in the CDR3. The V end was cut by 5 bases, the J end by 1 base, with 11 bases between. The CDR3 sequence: CASSKGGRNTEAFF. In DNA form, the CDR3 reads TGTGCCAGCAGCAAGGGGGGAAGGAACACTGAAGCTTTCTTT.

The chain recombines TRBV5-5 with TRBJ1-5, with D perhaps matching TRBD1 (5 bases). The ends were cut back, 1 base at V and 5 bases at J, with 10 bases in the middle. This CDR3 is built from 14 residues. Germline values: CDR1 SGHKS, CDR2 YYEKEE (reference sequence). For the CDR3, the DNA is TGTGCCAGCAGCTTGTTAAGGGACCATCAGCCCCAGCATTTT. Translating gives CASSLLRDHQPQHF.

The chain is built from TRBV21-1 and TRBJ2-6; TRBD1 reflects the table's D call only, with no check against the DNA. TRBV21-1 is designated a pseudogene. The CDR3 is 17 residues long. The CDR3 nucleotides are TGTGCCAGCAGCACCCGGGACAGGGACCCTGGGGCCAACGTCCTGACTTTC. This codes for CASSTRDRDPGANVLTF.

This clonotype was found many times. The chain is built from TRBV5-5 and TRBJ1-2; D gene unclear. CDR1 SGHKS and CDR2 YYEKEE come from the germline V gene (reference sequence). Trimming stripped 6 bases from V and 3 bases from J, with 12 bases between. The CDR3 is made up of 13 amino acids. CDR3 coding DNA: TGTGCCAGCACCGTACATTCGGACTATGGCTACACCTTC. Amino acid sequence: CASTVHSDYGYTF.